This TCR beta chain is from a study of blood T cell repertoires in COVID-19. Overall study: The United States, Italy and Spain supplied acute and convalescent COVID-19 samples.

This CDR3 spans 14 amino acids. Germline V gene lookup returns CDR1 SGHAT and CDR2 FQNNGV. Trimming pared 5 bases from V and 3 bases from J, leaving 10 bases between. In the source study's methods: Using reference gene primer amplification, nucleated cell counts were estimated. The data were produced by immunoSEQ multiplex PCR, yet TCRdb's version contains in-frame clones alone and is incomplete. V, J and clone size are those of that table, while D and trimming were read from the DNA. The data hold approximately 250,000 clones, with 80% to 90% observed a single time. Cohort assignment relied on participant-reported clinical history.

The source material was PBMCs or T cells enriched from blood (not recorded which). The V and J genes are TRBV11-2 and TRBJ1-4; D is undetermined. This TCR was sampled from a woman in her thirties or forties who had been exposed to COVID-19. DNA for the CDR3: TGTGCCAGCAGCCTTTCGGTAGCTAATGAAAAACTGTTTTTT. It translates to CASSLSVANEKLFF.